This T cell receptor (beta chain) was sequenced for a study of blood T cell repertoires in COVID-19. At the level of the study: T cells, B-cell-depleted T cells, or PBMCs provided the cDNA or gDNA that served as material.

With regard to this clone: Relative to the germline gene, one junction end is altered; a read error may explain this.

The table came from immunoSEQ multiplex PCR; TCRdb's copy has only in-frame clones and leaves some out. The data show some 110,000 clones, with over 80% seen just once and approximately 3.6% held by the top ten. The CDR3 is made up of 13 amino acids. Germline CDR1 and CDR2: SGHRS and YFSETQ. This chain uses TRBV5-1 with TRBJ2-7; TRBD1 agrees at 7 bases. The source material was PBMCs or T cells enriched from blood (not recorded which). The clonotype was recovered from a woman aged 25 to 45 who had recovered from COVID-19. The CDR3 sequence is CASSDRRTGSVSF. CDR3 sequence (DNA): TGCGCCAGCAGCGATAGAAGGACAGGAAGCGTCAGCTTC.